This T cell receptor (beta chain) appears in the sequencing data of a study of cytomegalovirus exposure and HLA in healthy donors (dated by TCRdb to between 2016 and 2019). A note on the overall study: An earlier analysis of approximately 550 of the donors reported about 290 Gb of sequence data and some 120 million unique TCR beta sequences from 150 million to 200 million T cells. About 280 gigabases of sequencing data and 78 million or so unique TCR sequences were included in an early release covering roughly 600 HLA-typed donors. Of the 350 to 450 genotyped donors, 75% to 85% were placed in the genetic ancestry cluster associated with self-reported Caucasian donors. The study was designed to test whether signatures of past pathogen exposure could be identified by cataloging public T cell receptors. The study used immunosequencing to profile the T cell repertoires of approximately 690 subjects and linked those repertoires to cytomegalovirus serostatus. A separate validation cohort of 100 to 150 different subjects was used in addition to the roughly 700-subject first cohort. The study combined high-throughput TCR immunosequencing, statistical association of individual TCRs with disease status, and machine learning to predict cytomegalovirus infection status. A later analysis re-examined previously published TCR beta repertoires from just over 650 donors and added high-resolution HLA genotyping to investigate patterns of TCR occurrence. In the later analysis, no new phenotypic data were used to find candidate immune exposures; instead, reliance was placed on TCR beta sequences and their occurrence across donors. To decide whether each TCR beta V gene segment behaved as functional or pseudogenic, an earlier analysis of some 600 of the donors relied on high-throughput TCR beta sequencing. Donor age, sex, ethnicity and CMV serostatus were compiled alongside the repertoire data. In a later genetic analysis, genome-wide SNP genotypes for about three fifths of the 666 donors were used, and that subset was treated as a discovery cohort. All discovery cohort repertoires had been generated on a single sequencing platform. HLA typing included class I and class II loci at four-digit resolution. The number of donors typed differed by locus, with roughly 629-640 for A, B, C, DRB1 and DQB1, around 560 for DQA1, 600 to 610 for DPA1, and roughly 450 for DPB1. Because of strong linkage in the cohort, 4 to 6 DR-DQ haplotypes were treated as single units for association and clustering. Among around 400 genotyped donors of the cohort, an average of around 240,000 unique TCR beta nucleotide sequences were sequenced per donor, around a sixth of them non-productive. Paper-wide results and their limitations: The presence/absence analyses assumed that sequencing depth was roughly uniform across donors, and that assumption may not be true. In vitro tests confirmed that a few of the cytomegalovirus-associated TCR beta chains recognize cytomegalovirus antigens. Most CMV-associated TCR beta chains appeared to be HLA-restricted in a later analysis, and the HLA associations seemed to be driven largely by CMV exposure. Only TCR beta chains were sequenced in this cohort, and the absence of alpha or paired-chain data limited detectable features. In a later analysis, TCR association rates were found to vary across HLA loci, with the most associated TCRs seen for DRB1 alleles and the fewest for HLA-C alleles. The authors suggested that the approach could potentially be generalized to other disease states and immunological phenotypes. According to a later genetic analysis, donors in an Asian-associated ancestry cluster had fewer N-insertions in productive TCRs than the roughly 670-donor mean. A cluster of highly shared sequence variants was judged likely to be a technical artifact of the sequencing pipeline. Correlated functional status among segregating V segments might be attributable to linkage disequilibrium, but an unknown experimental factor could not be ruled out. The study gave a list of about 150 TCR beta chains associated with cytomegalovirus. CMV serostatus was the only immune exposure information available for the cohort. Broadly in line with IMGT annotations, most TCR beta V segments showed up in productive rearrangements about 87% or about 30% of the time in an earlier analysis of around 550 of the donors. A further reported finding was that TCR beta sequences accurately predicted the HLA-A and HLA-B alleles for most subjects in the first cohort. A later analysis associated 17,000 or so TCR beta sequences with specific HLA alleles at a false discovery rate of 0.05. Strong co-occurrence of HLA alleles, especially DR and DQ, made assigning TCR associations to individual alleles difficult. An association between a missense DCLRE1C variant and V-gene and J-gene trimming of TCR beta chains was found in a later genetic analysis and replicated in an independent cohort. In a later analysis, HLA-associated TCR beta chains showed more clonal expansion and lower generation probabilities than non-associated chains that were equally common. According to a later analysis, parvovirus B19, influenza, CMV and Epstein-Barr virus appeared linked to several top co-occurrence clusters. Some IMGT-functional V segments, including TRBV6-2 and TRBV6-3, could not be distinguished by the 87-base-pair reads and were therefore excluded. Across donors, most TCR sequences were observed very rarely, whereas some public TCRs were present in many individuals. Cytomegalovirus status was reported to be diagnosed by the classifier with high specificity and sensitivity in both the original and validation cohorts. Because some donors lacked HLA typing at each locus, the association tests relied only on the typed subset. The earlier analysis of 450 to 700 of the donors excluded approximately 17 rarely observed V segments, including chromosome 9 orphons, because counts were too low.

The library came from the immunoSEQ multiplex PCR assay. A mixture of 60 forward primers for TCR Vbeta segments and 13 reverse primers for TCR Jbeta segments was used in the multiplex PCR. The CDR3 region of rearranged TCR beta genes was amplified from genomic DNA by a multiplex PCR assay. The amplified TCR beta libraries were sequenced on the Illumina HiSeq System as 87-base-pair reads. For the original study's pipeline: Across the 670 or so repertoires, a later analysis counted 78 million or so unique TCR beta chains, roughly 11 million of which were shared by at least two donors. Raw reads were error-corrected and collapsed into unique sequences with a nearest-neighbor algorithm that merged closely related sequences to remove PCR and sequencing errors. V, D and J gene segments were assigned by aligning CDR3 sequences to IMGT reference sequences. For a sequence to be retained, a match of at least six nucleotides to both a V gene segment and a J gene segment was required. A rearrangement counted as productive if the CDR3 had no stop codons and remained in frame with V and J, and every other rearrangement counted as non-productive. CDR3 was defined by IMGT convention, running from the second conserved V-encoded cysteine to the conserved J-encoded phenylalanine. In an earlier analysis of more than 550 of the donors, sequences lacking an unambiguous match to a single V gene segment were excluded. An earlier analysis of several hundred of the donors called V segments functional above 56.7% productive rearrangements and segregating when the between-donor standard deviation exceeded 5%. A statistical classification framework was built for diagnosing cytomegalovirus status from the catalog of TCR beta chain sequences. V and J gene assignment, in a later analysis, came from comparing TCR nucleotide sequences with IMGT/GENE-DB human TR gene sequences. The TCRdist pipeline was used in a later analysis to assign CDR3 sequences and most-parsimonious VDJ recombination scenarios. A later analysis defined each TCR beta chain by its CDR3 amino acid sequence plus V-gene family, and excluded reads lacking a unique V-gene family. To address suspected cross-contamination and a sequencing artifact, a later analysis removed a few hundred highly shared, low-generation-probability nucleotide sequences. In a later analysis, a clonal expansion index was calculated for each public chain from normalized within-repertoire ranks of inferred template counts. In a later analysis, generation probabilities were computed using a VDJ recombination model fitted to out-of-frame rearrangements, and the results were checked against IGoR. In a later analysis, hypergeometric tests were used to score TCR-TCR, TCR-HLA and TCR-CMV co-occurrence, with a repertoire-size bias correction applied to TCR pairs. In a later analysis, false discovery rates were estimated by permuting HLA or CMV assignments 20 times. In a later analysis, co-occurring TCRs were grouped using DBSCAN, with TCRdist sequence similarity added in when clustering inside HLA-allele-positive subsets. Repertoires with fewer than 30,000 or more than 120,000 public chains, plus five repertoires with anomalous nucleotide sharing, were excluded from co-occurrence clustering. What TCRdb holds here is the immuneACCESS table cut down to in-frame rearrangements. Part of the clones is not present; checked against another copy, under half of the missing clones reflect an unresolved V gene, and the others are unexplained. The DNA was the basis for D and trimming; V, J and clone size are from that table. In all, the sample holds 95,000 to 150,000 clones, and around three quarters of those were seen once. Jointly, the top ten make up approximately 6.5% of the sample.

Measured from the cysteine to the phenylalanine, the CDR3 is 15 residues long. Only the CDR3 DNA stays, 45 bases, in frame from base 1. With respect to this clone: The target of this receptor is not known. There are no base qualities to consult, and no much larger clone falls within one base.

The cohort consisted of 666 healthy bone marrow donors. Cohort members were all nominally healthy when sampled, although unrecorded immune exposures were likely present. The donor was CMV seronegative and belonged to the group of 320 or so seronegative cohort members. A peripheral blood sample was collected from each donor, and TCR beta sequencing was performed on peripheral blood mononuclear cells. Genomic DNA extraction from the blood cell samples was performed with the Qiagen DNeasy Blood Extraction Kit. The sequenced sample was PBMCs. In this chain, TRBV21-1 is recombined with TRBJ2-7; the table's D call, TRBD2, was not checked against the DNA. TRBV21-1 counts as a pseudogene. The TCR was taken from a woman aged 35 to 49 in good health and CMV-seronegative. The CDR3 has the sequence CASSKAAGFGYEQYF. The sequenced DNA: TGTGCCAGCAGCAAAGCGGCGGGGTTCGGCTACGAGCAGTACTTC.